Each of the 25 T cell receptor beta chains below was sequenced from the same sample in a study of CD8+ T cells in alopecia areata (dated by TCRdb to the late 2010s). Libraries came from the immunoSEQ multiplex PCR assay. To provide template for TCR sequencing, every sample had RNA extracted and reverse transcribed into cDNA. Sourced from immuneACCESS, this table was stored by TCRdb with only in-frame sequences that have V and J called. A share of the clones is absent; for the studies checked, an unresolved V gene accounts for under half, and the remainder has no known explanation. This sample has roughly 100,000 clones in its table, and about nine tenths of those were observed once. The ten biggest clones cover 11% of the sample. In the paper's terms, the treatment or condition label means: oral pan-JAK inhibitor, 5-10 mg twice daily. This specimen consisted of CD8+ T cells sorted from blood, obtained between weeks 30 and 35, from a patient treated with tofacitinib. These receptors were collected from a human donor with alopecia areata.

This clone showed up just once. The chain uses TRBV29-1 and TRBJ2-1; D uncertain. The CDR3 covers 13 residues. Trimming removed 0 bases from V and 7 bases from J, with 10 bases in between. Looked up from germline, CDR1 is SQVTM and CDR2 is ANQGSEA. In DNA form, the CDR3 reads TGCAGCGTTGAAGATGGGTCTGGGAATGAGCAGTTCTTC. It specifies CSVEDGSGNEQFF.

This sequence joins TRBV29-1 and TRBJ1-1; no clear D. The CDR3 runs 13 residues. Germline V CDR1 and CDR2: SQVTM, ANQGSEA. V gave up 7 bases and J gave up 5 bases, with 17 bases separating them. The CDR3 loop is CSETEGLGTEAFF. CDR3 in DNA: TGCAGCGAAACGGAGGGATTGGGGACTGAAGCTTTCTTT.

The chain joins TRBV4-1 to TRBJ2-5; TRBD1 aligns across 8 bases. The DNA matches TRBJ2-7 better at its end, which makes the J call doubtful. Germline CDR1 reads MGHRA; CDR2 reads YSYEKL. The CDR3 runs to 15 residues. CDR3 amino acids: CASSDGQGLSYEQYF. In DNA form, the CDR3 reads TGCGCCAGCAGCGATGGACAGGGCCTCTCCTACGAGCAGTACTTC.

The V and J genes are TRBV7-6 and TRBJ2-7; D is possibly TRBD2 (5 bases). Trimming left V 5 bases short and J 2 bases short, with 19 bases between. Germline CDR1 reads SGHVS; CDR2 reads FNYEAQ. This CDR3 has 16 residues. The CDR3 loop reads CASSLGSASGTYEQYF. DNA of the CDR3: TGTGCCAGCAGCCTAGGGTCGGCCTCGGGGACCTACGAGCAGTACTTC.

V and J are TRBV27 and TRBJ2-1, with 11 bases matching TRBD2. The V gene's germline CDR1 is MNHEY and CDR2 SMNVEV (reference sequence). V was clipped by 5 bases and J by 8 bases; unmatched bases: 8. The CDR3 sequence is 15 residues long. The CDR3 DNA is TGTGCCAGCAGTACTATAGCGGGGGGGCTCGATGAGCAGTTCTTC. It is translated as CASSTIAGGLDEQFF.

The chain has TRBV29-1 and TRBJ1-1, with a possible D match to TRBD1 (5 bases). The length of the CDR3 is 13 residues. The germline V gene has CDR1 SQVTM and CDR2 ANQGSEA. The V end was cut by 3 bases, the J end by 14 bases, with 22 bases between. The CDR3 protein is CSVDPLGGTGYFF. For the CDR3, the DNA is TGCAGCGTTGACCCCTTAGGCGGGACCGGGTACTTCTTT. The full variable domain, its missing parts supplied by reference TRBV29-1 and TRBJ1-1, is SAVISQKPSRDICQRGTSLTIQCQVDSQVTMMFWYRQQPGQSLTLIATANQGSEATYESGFVIDKFPISRPNLTFSTLTVSNMSPEDSSIYLCSVDPLGGTGYFFGQGTRLTVV.

This sequence joins TRBV6-5 and TRBJ2-5; D is unresolved. Gene TRBJ2-7 matches the end of the DNA better, so the J call may be wrong. The CDR3 sequence is 13 residues long. Germline CDR1 MNHEY, CDR2 SVGAGI. CDR3: CASRLELAYEQYF. The CDR3 coding sequence is TGTGCCAGCAGGCTCGAACTTGCCTACGAGCAGTACTTC.

This clone was counted a single time. The V gene is TRBV4-1, the J gene TRBJ2-4; D remains ambiguous. In germline, CDR1 is MGHRA, CDR2 YSYEKL. V lost 4 bases and J lost 8, with 18 bases in between. The CDR3 spans 15 residues. DNA for the CDR3: TGCGCCAGCAGCCGAGATCCCGAACTCGGGCACATTCAGTACTTC. Encoded protein: CASSRDPELGHIQYF.

The chain uses TRBV5-1 and TRBJ1-1; weak D call: TRBD1 (6 bases). Trimming stripped 0 bases from V and 4 bases from J, with 10 bases between. Germline V CDR1 and CDR2: SGHRS, YFSETQ. The length of the CDR3 is 14 residues. The CDR3 loop reads CASSLAPGATEAFF. In DNA, the CDR3 is TGCGCCAGCAGCTTGGCTCCGGGGGCCACTGAAGCTTTCTTT. The whole variable domain, remainder taken from reference TRBV5-1 and TRBJ1-1, is KAGVTQTPRYLIKTRGQQVTLSCSPISGHRSVSWYQQTPGQGLQFLFEYFSETQRNKGNFPGRFSGRQFSNSRSEMNVSTLELGDSALYLCASSLAPGATEAFFGQGTRLTVV.

The V and J genes are TRBV13 and TRBJ2-1; 9 bases are a match to TRBD2. The CDR3 has 15 residues. CDR1 is PRHDT, CDR2 FYEKMQ, per germline (reference sequence). V shed 5 bases, J shed 5 bases, and the junction held 7 bases outside the gene matches. This chain's CDR3 is CASSLLAGPNNEQFF. The CDR3 DNA sequence: TGTGCCAGCAGCCTTCTAGCGGGACCTAACAATGAGCAGTTCTTC.

This clone was detected only a few times. The chain combines TRBV6-1 with TRBJ2-5; D gene ambiguous. The CDR3 is made up of 11 amino acids. V was clipped by 5 bases and J by 8 bases, with 9 bases between them. The germline V gene encodes CDR1 MNHNS and CDR2 SASEGT. Written as DNA, the CDR3 is TGTGCCAGCAGTAGCCCCCCTACCCAGTACTTC. Its protein is CASSSPPTQYF.

The chain joins TRBV4-1 to TRBJ2-7, with D perhaps given as TRBD1 or TRBD2 (5 bases each). Germline V gene sequence: CDR1 MGHRA, CDR2 YSYEKL. The CDR3 extends over 14 amino acids. Trimming took off 3 bases at V and 5 bases at J, with 14 bases between the two ends. CDR3 protein: CASSQKRGVNEQYF. The CDR3 nucleotides read TGCGCCAGCAGCCAGAAGAGGGGAGTCAACGAGCAGTACTTC.

The CDR3 coding sequence is TGTGCCAGCAGTTACGGGACTAGCGGGAAGGATGAGCAGTTCTTC. As protein: CASSYGTSGKDEQFF. The chain recombines TRBV6-5 with TRBJ2-1, with TRBD2 identical over 13 bases. This CDR3 is built from 15 residues. Trimming at V came to 2 bases and at J to 8 bases, leaving 3 bases not matched to a gene. The germline V gene has CDR1 MNHEY and CDR2 SVGAGI.

The CDR3 is CASSQDPGPYEQYF. The CDR3 DNA reads as TGTGCCAGCAGCCAAGATCCCGGCCCCTACGAGCAGTACTTC. This chain connects TRBV7-9 to TRBJ2-7; no firm D call. The CDR3 totals 14 residues. The germline gives CDR1 SEHNR, CDR2 FQNEAQ (reference sequence). The germline V and J ends were trimmed by 5 bases and 2 bases, with 13 bases remaining between them.

V is TRBV10-1 and J is TRBJ2-7; D is possibly TRBD1 or TRBD2 (5 bases each). The CDR3 has 14 amino acids. Trimming took 4 bases from V and 1 from J, leaving 11 bases between them. Per the germline V gene, CDR1 is WNHNN and CDR2 is SYGVQD (reference sequence). CDR3: CASSGQRNSYEQYF. Written as DNA, the CDR3 is TGCGCCAGCAGTGGACAGCGGAATTCCTACGAGCAGTACTTC.

CDR3 protein: CASSVGTSTDTQYF. The DNA of the CDR3 is TGTGCCAGCAGCGTAGGGACAAGCACAGATACGCAGTATTTT. The J gene is TRBJ2-3, the V gene TRBV9; weak D call: TRBD1 (5 bases). V dropped 0 bases and J dropped 0 bases, with 5 bases sitting between them. This CDR3 comprises 14 residues. The germline gives CDR1 SGDLS, CDR2 YYNGEE.

The genes are TRBV7-9 and TRBJ2-2; the D is unclear. V was shortened by 0 bases and J by 6 bases, with 2 bases between the two germline ends. CDR1 and CDR2 from the germline V gene are SEHNR and FQNEAQ (reference sequence). There are 12 residues in the CDR3. Here the CDR3 DNA reads TGTGCCAGCAGCTTAGCGGCCGGGGAGCTGTTTTTT. Protein: CASSLAAGELFF.

The CDR3 nucleotides are TGTGCCAGTAGTGTGGGACTAGCGGGAGGCTACGAGCAGTACTTC. This sequence encodes CASSVGLAGGYEQYF. This sequence joins TRBV19 and TRBJ2-7; TRBD2 aligns across 15 bases. Germline V lookup: CDR1 LNHDA, CDR2 SQIVND (reference sequence). The CDR3 has 15 residues. V was pared by 5 bases and J by 3 bases, with 2 bases of the junction left unmatched.

For this clone: Other DNA sequences in the same sample also yield this CDR3. The rearrangement links TRBV27 to TRBJ2-7, with D tentatively TRBD1 (6 bases). Trimming removed 6 bases from V and 3 bases from J, with 9 bases in between. The CDR3 has 12 amino acids. CDR1 and CDR2 from the germline V gene are MNHEY and SMNVEV (reference sequence). The CDR3 sequence is CASSSRGYEQYF. CDR3 nucleotides: TGTGCCAGCAGCAGCAGGGGCTACGAGCAGTACTTC.

This chain connects TRBV6-1 to TRBJ1-1; no reliable D call. V shed 3 bases and J shed 13 bases, with 12 bases lying between them. The CDR3 is 11 amino acids. The V gene's germline CDR1 is MNHNS and CDR2 SASEGT. The CDR3 spells CASSDFNPGFF. CDR3 nucleotide sequence: TGTGCCAGCAGTGACTTTAATCCCGGTTTCTTT.

CDR3 coding DNA: TGTGCCAGCAGCGCCATCAGGCGGAATGAGCAGTTCTTC. Translation gives CASSAIRRNEQFF. This chain uses TRBV7-2 with TRBJ2-1, with unresolved D. The CDR3 has 13 amino acids. Germline V gene lookup returns CDR1 SGHTA and CDR2 FQGNSA. Trimming cost V 5 bases and J 7 bases, with 12 bases left between them.

This clone appeared a few times. V and J are TRBV18 and TRBJ2-7; TRBD1 might be the D (5 bases). V shed 6 bases and J shed 2 bases, with 14 bases lying between them. The CDR3 totals 14 residues. Germline CDR1 is KGHSH and CDR2 is LQKENI. The CDR3 DNA reads as TGTGCCAGCTCCTACGGAGCAGGGACCTACGAGCAGTACTTC. Translation: CASSYGAGTYEQYF.

The rearrangement uses TRBV9 and TRBJ2-3; D is undetermined. V lost 0 bases and J lost 6, with 5 bases in between. The CDR3 is made up of 12 amino acids. Looked up from germline, CDR1 is SGDLS and CDR2 is YYNGEE. In DNA, the CDR3 is TGTGCCAGCAGCGTAGCGAAGGATACGCAGTATTTT. Translating gives CASSVAKDTQYF.

V and J are TRBV6-5 and TRBJ2-1; D not certain. V was shortened by 0 bases and J by 0 bases, with 9 bases between the two germline ends. The CDR3 is 16 residues long. Germline CDR1 and CDR2: MNHEY and SVGAGI. The CDR3 reads CASSYSWGSSYNEQFF. The CDR3 DNA follows: TGTGCCAGCAGTTACTCCTGGGGAAGCTCCTACAATGAGCAGTTCTTC.

With respect to this clone: The same CDR3 also results from other DNA sequences found in this sample. DNA of the CDR3: TGTGCTAGTGGTCCTGGACAGGGGATTCTGAACACTGAAGCTTTCTTT. Translation gives CASGPGQGILNTEAFF. This chain connects TRBV12-5 to TRBJ1-1; 9 bases align to TRBD1. The germline gives CDR1 LGHNT, CDR2 FRNRAP. CDR3 length: 16 residues. The V segment lost 5 bases and the J segment 0 bases; nucleotides outside the gene matches: 7.